The clone carrying this TCR beta chain was seen more than once but under ten times. These data are taken from a study of identical twins. The germline gives CDR1 SGHRS, CDR2 YFSETQ. The CDR3 extends over 16 amino acids. Trimming at V came to 3 bases and at J to 3 bases, leaving 10 bases not matched to a gene. TCRdb fed the 5' RACE reads into MiXCR, producing one record per CDR3 protein. Among about 190,000 distinct CDR3 sequences listed, approximately 15% were seen once. This sample also appeared in a second study, on T cells expressing NK-cell markers. Per that study: Eight donors were sequenced, seven testing HCMV-seropositive and one testing seronegative.

This clonotype was sampled from a woman younger than 30 in good health. Sequenced sample: CD8+ T cells sorted from blood. The rearrangement joins TRBV5-1 to TRBJ2-3; 7 bases line up with TRBD1. The DNA for the CDR3 is TGCGCCAGCAGCTCCAACAGGGGAATGATTACAGATACGCAGTATTTT. Translated: CASSSNRGMITDTQYF.